Below, 26 T cell receptor beta chains from the same sample are listed, as sequenced in a study of shared clonotypes between healthy human individuals. The table came from immunoSEQ multiplex PCR; TCRdb's copy has only in-frame clones and leaves some out. In the table there are around 700,000 clones, 74% of which are singletons. The sequencing sample was made of memory CD4+ T cells sorted from blood. Subset described: CD45RA-negative fraction. The receptors were gathered from a woman aged 25 to 39 in good health.

This chain links TRBV7-9 with TRBJ1-5, with a possible D match to TRBD1 (6 bases). CDR1 and CDR2 (germline): SEHNR, FQNEAQ (reference sequence). CDR3 length equals 15 residues. V shed 3 bases and J shed 4 bases, with 13 bases lying between them. The chain's CDR3 is CASSFGGGNNQPQHF. The CDR3 nucleotides read TGTGCCAGCAGCTTCGGGGGCGGAAATAATCAGCCCCAGCATTTT.

The chain uses TRBV10-1 and TRBJ1-1; D unclear. The CDR3 loop spans 15 amino acids. Germline assignment: CDR1 WNHNN and CDR2 SYGVQD (reference sequence). Trimming removed 0 bases from V and 0 bases from J, with 8 bases in between. The CDR3 DNA reads as TGCGCCAGCAGTGAGTCGGGAGGGATGAACACTGAAGCTTTCTTT. Amino acid sequence: CASSESGGMNTEAFF.

V gene TRBV19 combines with J gene TRBJ2-7; unclear D gene. The CDR3 length is 15 residues. The germline V gene has CDR1 LNHDA and CDR2 SQIVND (reference sequence). Trimming removed 2 bases from V and 1 base from J, with 12 bases in between. CDR3 DNA sequence: TGTGCCAGTAGTATATCGGCCGCAGGATCCTACGAGCAGTACTTC. Protein product: CASSISAAGSYEQYF. The full variable domain, in which reference TRBV19 and TRBJ2-7 provide the parts outside the CDR3, is DGGITQSPKYLFRKEGQNVTLSCEQNLNHDAMYWYRQDPGQGLRLIYYSQIVNDFQKGDIAEGYSVSREKKESFPLTVTSAQKNPTAFYLCASSISAAGSYEQYFGPGTRLTVT.

This clone appeared many times. The V call is TRBV2, the J call TRBJ1-1, with D perhaps TRBD1 (5 bases). V shed 4 bases and J shed 4 bases, with 10 bases lying between them. CDR3 length: 13 amino acids. The germline V gene encodes CDR1 SNHLY and CDR2 FYNNEI. The CDR3 sequence: CASSVRGGTEAFF. In DNA, the CDR3 is TGTGCCAGCAGTGTTAGGGGAGGCACTGAAGCTTTCTTT.

V and J are TRBV5-1 and TRBJ2-3; TRBD2 matches 8 bases. CDR1 and CDR2 from the germline V gene are SGHRS and YFSETQ. The V and J ends lost 4 bases and 3 bases, in that order; junction bases with no gene match: 7. The CDR3 has 15 residues. The CDR3 here is CASSAVGGRTDTQYF. Written as DNA, the CDR3 is TGCGCCAGCAGCGCCGTGGGCGGGAGGACAGATACGCAGTATTTT.

Here the CDR3 DNA reads TGTGCCAGCAGTGACTCGAATGGCCCCGTCCAAGAGACCCAGTACTTC. Its protein is CASSDSNGPVQETQYF. The V call is TRBV6-4, the J call TRBJ2-5; D is unclear. This CDR3 is 16 amino acids long. The V and J ends lost 0 bases and 1 base respectively, with 12 bases between them. Germline CDR1 is MRHNA and CDR2 is SNTAGT.

The rearrangement links TRBV29-1 to TRBJ1-2; the D gene is possibly TRBD1 (5 bases). The CDR3 contains 14 residues. The V end lost 3 bases, the J end lost 8 bases, and 19 bases lay between the germline ends. Germline assignment: CDR1 SQVTM and CDR2 ANQGSEA. Here the CDR3 DNA reads TGCAGCGTTGATTCGACGGGGTTGGAGGGGGGCTACACCTTC. It translates to CSVDSTGLEGGYTF.

V is TRBV7-2 and J is TRBJ2-2; no clear D gene. Germline CDR1 and CDR2: SGHTA and FQGNSA. The V end lost 2 bases, the J end lost 0 bases, and 7 bases lay between the germline ends. The CDR3 contains 15 residues. For the CDR3, the DNA is TGTGCCAGCAGCTTAAGCTTAGCGAACACCGGGGAGCTGTTTTTT. Translating gives CASSLSLANTGELFF.

CDR3 loop: CASSYSLAGAKDTQYF. The CDR3 DNA reads TGTGCCAGCAGTTACAGTCTCGCGGGAGCGAAAGATACGCAGTATTTT. This sequence joins TRBV6-5 and TRBJ2-3, with 7 bases fitting TRBD2. V shed 2 bases and J 5 bases; nucleotides not matched to a gene: 10. The CDR3 is made up of 16 amino acids. Germline V gives CDR1 MNHEY, CDR2 SVGAGI.

In its sample, this clone was seen a few times. V is TRBV5-1 and J is TRBJ2-1; tentatively, D is TRBD1 (5 bases). Trimming removed 2 bases at V and 5 bases at J, with 23 bases between. The V gene's germline CDR1 is SGHRS and CDR2 YFSETQ. This CDR3 spans 18 amino acids. CDR3 sequence: CASSFQGSRRNADNEQFF. CDR3 DNA: TGCGCCAGCAGCTTCCAGGGCTCTAGGCGTAATGCGGACAATGAGCAGTTCTTC.

This clone was detected only once. This sequence joins TRBV11-2 and TRBJ1-3; 7 bases are a match to TRBD1. Per the germline V gene, CDR1 is SGHAT and CDR2 is FQNNGV. CDR3 size: 15 residues. J gave up 4 bases and V 5 bases, and 8 bases lay outside the gene matches. The CDR3 loop reads CASSPGRGLGNTIYF. CDR3 DNA: TGTGCCAGCAGCCCCGGGAGGGGGCTCGGAAACACCATATATTTT.

The chain recombines TRBV2 with TRBJ1-1, with unresolved D. Trimming left V 3 bases short and J 1 base short, with 9 bases between. The CDR3 covers 14 residues. The germline V gene encodes CDR1 SNHLY and CDR2 FYNNEI. The DNA of the CDR3 is TGTGCCAGCAGTGAGGAGGTTACGAACACTGAAGCTTTCTTT. Translated: CASSEEVTNTEAFF. Full variable domain (remainder filled in from reference TRBV2 and TRBJ1-1): EPEVTQTPSHQVTQMGQEVILRCVPISNHLYFYWYRQILGQKVEFLVSFYNNEISEKSEIFDDQFSVERPDGSNFTLKIRSTKLEDSAMYFCASSEEVTNTEAFFGQGTRLTVV.

The chain uses TRBV5-6 and TRBJ2-3, with no clear D. V lost 5 bases and J 2 bases, leaving 15 bases between the germline ends. The CDR3 covers 15 residues. Germline assignment: CDR1 SGHDT and CDR2 YYEEEE. The CDR3 DNA reads TGTGCCAGCAGTTCCCCCGCGGCGGTCACAGATACGCAGTATTTT. Translated, it gives CASSSPAAVTDTQYF.

The V and J genes are TRBV18 and TRBJ1-4; D uncertain. The germline gives CDR1 KGHSH, CDR2 LQKENI. V lost 6 bases, J lost 1 base, and 12 bases lay in between. This CDR3 comprises 15 residues. The DNA for the CDR3 is TGTGCCAGCTCGTCCCAACACGGAACTAATGAAAAACTGTTTTTT. This codes for CASSSQHGTNEKLFF.

V is TRBV7-8 and J is TRBJ2-2, with D possibly being TRBD1 (6 bases). CDR3 size: 16 residues. Trimming cost V 5 bases and J 1 base, with 14 bases left between them. Germline CDR1 SGHVS, CDR2 FQNEAQ. CDR3 nucleotide sequence: TGTGCCAGCAGCCCGCTCGGACAGAGGAACACCGGGGAGCTGTTTTTT. Amino acid sequence: CASSPLGQRNTGELFF.

This chain joins TRBV27 and TRBJ1-1, with 7 bases lining up with TRBD1. Germline V gene sequence: CDR1 MNHEY, CDR2 SMNVEV (reference sequence). The CDR3 covers 12 residues. J gave up 5 bases and V 8 bases, and 5 bases lay outside the gene matches. In DNA, the CDR3 is TGTGCCAGCCCCAGGGGGTGGACTGAAGCTTTCTTT. It translates to CASPRGWTEAFF.

This clone was seen a few times. The chain links TRBV25-1 to TRBJ2-1; maybe TRBD2 (6 bases). V was cut by 3 bases and J by 2 bases, with 11 bases left in between. CDR1 and CDR2 (germline): MGHDK, SYGVNS. CDR3 size: 15 residues. The CDR3 nucleotides read TGTGCCAGCAGTGACGGCGGGAATCCCTACAATGAGCAGTTCTTC. It translates to CASSDGGNPYNEQFF. Based on the CDR3 plus reference TRBV25-1 and TRBJ2-1, the full variable domain is EADIYQTPRYLVIGTGKKITLECSQTMGHDKMYWYQQDPGMELHLIHYSYGVNSTEKGDLSSESTVSRIRTEHFPLTLESARPSHTSQYLCASSDGGNPYNEQFFGPGTRLTVL.

This chain joins TRBV4-2 and TRBJ2-5, with D maybe TRBD1 (6 bases). The germline V gene encodes CDR1 LGHNA and CDR2 YNFKEQ. V was cut by 1 base and J by 1 base, with 13 bases left in between. CDR3 size: 16 residues. CDR3 coding DNA: TGTGCCAGCAGCCAAGCCATACAGGGCGGCCAAGAGACCCAGTACTTC. It translates to CASSQAIQGGQETQYF.

This chain joins TRBV7-9 and TRBJ2-1, with D possibly being TRBD1 (6 bases). The CDR3 sequence is 15 residues long. V gave up 6 bases and J gave up 4 bases, with 16 bases separating them. CDR1 and CDR2 from the germline V gene are SEHNR and FQNEAQ (reference sequence). DNA for the CDR3: TGTGCCAGCAGTCTCCTAGCAACAGGGTACAATGAGCAGTTCTTC. Translation: CASSLLATGYNEQFF.

The J gene is TRBJ2-7, the V gene TRBV7-3, with TRBD2 matching over 8 bases. J was trimmed by 5 bases and V by 5 bases; bases with no gene match: 8. This CDR3 spans 14 amino acids. Germline loops: CDR1 SGHTA, CDR2 FQGTGA. The CDR3 DNA sequence: TGTGCCAGCAGCCCTACTAGCGGTACGGACGAGCAGTACTTC. This sequence encodes CASSPTSGTDEQYF.

Worth noting for this clone: Distinct nucleotide sequences in the sample also encode this CDR3. CDR3 sequence reads: CASSVRLAGRYEQYF. CDR3 bases: TGTGCCAGCAGCGTACGACTAGCGGGACGTTACGAGCAGTACTTC. J is TRBJ2-7 and V is TRBV5-4, with TRBD2 identical over 11 bases. CDR1 and CDR2 from the germline V gene are SGHNT and YYREEE (reference sequence). V trimming: 4 bases; J trimming: 4 bases; junction bases outside the gene matches: 7. The CDR3 is 15 residues long.

The chain joins TRBV5-1 to TRBJ1-2, with unresolved D. Per germline, CDR1 SGHRS and CDR2 YFSETQ. The V end was cut by 0 bases, the J end by 0 bases, with 9 bases between. The CDR3 is 15 amino acids. The chain's CDR3 is CASSLAAQSNYGYTF. DNA of the CDR3: TGCGCCAGCAGCTTGGCCGCACAGTCTAACTATGGCTACACCTTC.

CDR3 DNA sequence: TGTGCCAGTAGGCCGACAGGGGTTAACACCGGGGAGCTGTTTTTT. This translates into CASRPTGVNTGELFF. V is TRBV19 and J is TRBJ2-2, with 8 bases matching TRBD1. J lost 2 bases, V lost 6 bases, and 5 bases had no gene match. There are 15 residues in the CDR3. In germline, CDR1 is LNHDA, CDR2 SQIVND (reference sequence).

The chain carries TRBV6-5 and TRBJ2-2; TRBD2 aligns across 9 bases. V shed 6 bases, J shed 5 bases, and the junction held 4 bases outside the gene matches. The CDR3 is made up of 14 amino acids. The germline gives CDR1 MNHEY, CDR2 SVGAGI. CDR3 sequence reads: CASRPTSGTGELFF. The CDR3 DNA reads as TGTGCCAGCAGACCCACTAGCGGGACCGGGGAGCTGTTTTTT.

The chain links TRBV7-2 to TRBJ2-1, with TRBD2 identical over 13 bases. Germline assignment: CDR1 SGHTA and CDR2 FQGNSA. J was trimmed by 6 bases and V by 2 bases; bases with no gene match: 1. The length of the CDR3 is 15 residues. The CDR3 reads CASSLTSGRANEQFF. The CDR3 DNA reads as TGTGCCAGCAGCTTAACTAGCGGGAGGGCCAATGAGCAGTTCTTC.

This clone was seen a single time. The V call is TRBV5-4, the J call TRBJ1-2; D call uncertain. The CDR3 spans 16 residues. The germline CDR1 and CDR2 sequences are SGHNT and YYREEE (reference sequence). Trimming left V 2 bases short and J 0 bases short, with 14 bases between. In DNA form, the CDR3 reads TGTGCCAGCAGCTTTGGGATAGCCCCAGCTAACTATGGCTACACCTTC. Translated: CASSFGIAPANYGYTF.